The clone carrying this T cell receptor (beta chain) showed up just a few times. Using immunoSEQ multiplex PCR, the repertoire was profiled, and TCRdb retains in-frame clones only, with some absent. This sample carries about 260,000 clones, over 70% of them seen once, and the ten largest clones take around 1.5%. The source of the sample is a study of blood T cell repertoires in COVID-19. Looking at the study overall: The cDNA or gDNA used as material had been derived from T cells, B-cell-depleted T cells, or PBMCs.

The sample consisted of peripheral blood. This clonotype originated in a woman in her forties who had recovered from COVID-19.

CDR3 nucleotides: TGTGCCAGCAGCTTAGAACCGGGAGAGGGAACCGGGGAGCTGTTTTTT. It encodes CASSLEPGEGTGELFF. The V and J genes are TRBV11-3 and TRBJ2-2, with D possibly matching TRBD2 (6 bases). Germline V gene lookup returns CDR1 SGHNT and CDR2 YENEEA. Trimming removed 0 bases at V and 5 bases at J, with 13 bases between. CDR3 length: 16 amino acids.